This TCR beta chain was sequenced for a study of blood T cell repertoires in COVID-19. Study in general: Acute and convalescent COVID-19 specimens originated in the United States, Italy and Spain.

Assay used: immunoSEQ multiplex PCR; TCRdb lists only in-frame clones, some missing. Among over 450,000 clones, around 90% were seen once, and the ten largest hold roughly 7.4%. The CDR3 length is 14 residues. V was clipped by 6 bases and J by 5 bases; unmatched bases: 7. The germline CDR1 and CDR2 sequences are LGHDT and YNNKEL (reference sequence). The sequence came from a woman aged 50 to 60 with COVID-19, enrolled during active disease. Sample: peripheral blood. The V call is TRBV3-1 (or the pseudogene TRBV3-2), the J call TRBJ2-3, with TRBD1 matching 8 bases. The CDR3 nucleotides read TGTGCCAGCAGAGACAGGGGTGGGATAGATACGCAGTATTTT. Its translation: CASRDRGGIDTQYF.